The 17 T cell receptor beta chains below all came from one sample that was sequenced in a study of shared clonotypes between healthy human individuals. Method: immunoSEQ multiplex PCR; TCRdb's copy keeps in-frame clones and lacks some. The repertoire has 490,000 or so clones, roughly four fifths of them found once; the top ten carry approximately 13%. Input material: PBMCs. The source of these receptors is a woman aged 40 to 49 in good health. Some clones in this sample may be carry-over from other donors' samples.

The rearrangement joins TRBV28 to TRBJ1-2, with 7 bases aligning to TRBD1. The CDR3 is 13 amino acids. Trimming at V came to 6 bases and at J to 2 bases, leaving 3 bases not matched to a gene. Germline V gene sequence: CDR1 MDHEN, CDR2 SYDVKM. The CDR3 DNA sequence: TGTGCCAGCAGCATACAGGGGAACTATGGCTACACCTTC. This gives the protein CASSIQGNYGYTF.

The CDR3 spells CASSLEFLTVYF. The CDR3 DNA follows: TGCGCCAGCAGCTTGGAGTTCCTGACAGTGTATTTT. This sequence joins TRBV5-1 and TRBJ2-3, with D perhaps matching TRBD1 (5 bases). This CDR3 has 12 residues. In germline, CDR1 is SGHRS, CDR2 YFSETQ. Trimming left V 0 bases short and J 14 bases short, with 13 bases between.

The CDR3 DNA is TGTGCCAGCGGACGAGGGGGGACAGCGAACCCCTATGGCTACACCTTC. Encoded protein: CASGRGGTANPYGYTF. The chain couples TRBV13 to TRBJ1-2; 7 bases map to TRBD1. The germline V gene has CDR1 PRHDT and CDR2 FYEKMQ (reference sequence). J lost 4 bases, V lost 8 bases, and 16 bases had no gene match. CDR3 length: 16 residues.

The chain carries TRBV30 and TRBJ1-2; 10 bases fit TRBD1. Germline lookup yields CDR1 GTSNPN and CDR2 SVGIG (reference sequence). V lost 2 bases to trimming and J lost 7 bases; unmatched junction nucleotides: 10. The CDR3 consists of 15 residues. CDR3 sequence (DNA): TGTGCCTGGAGTCCCCTTAAGGGACAGGGGCCTGGCTACACCTTC. Encoded protein: CAWSPLKGQGPGYTF.

The rearrangement links TRBV18 to TRBJ2-7, with D possibly being TRBD1 (6 bases). This CDR3 has 15 amino acids. Trimming left V 0 bases short and J 1 base short, with 10 bases between. Germline-derived CDR1 and CDR2 are KGHSH and LQKENI. CDR3 coding DNA: TGTGCCAGCTCACCACCCGTCAGGGGATCCTACGAGCAGTACTTC. The encoded protein is CASSPPVRGSYEQYF.

This clone was found a few times. The chain employs TRBV18 and TRBJ1-4; D is unresolved. CDR3 size: 13 residues. Trimming took 7 bases from V and 8 from J, leaving 14 bases between them. CDR1 is KGHSH, CDR2 LQKENI, per germline. The CDR3 loop reads CASWIPGREKLFF. CDR3 nucleotides: TGTGCCAGCTGGATCCCGGGGAGGGAAAAACTGTTTTTT.

In the case of this clone: At one of its ends the junction is not consistent with the germline gene, which may arise from a read error. This chain connects TRBV7-9 to TRBJ2-7; D may match TRBD1 or TRBD2 (5 bases each). This CDR3 has 13 residues. The germline V gene has CDR1 SEHNR and CDR2 FQNEAQ (reference sequence). The CDR3 coding sequence is TGTGCCAGCAGCTTAGCCGGGGACGACCAGTGTCGTTTC. Its protein is CASSLAGDDQCRF. The full variable domain, its missing parts supplied by reference TRBV7-9 and TRBJ2-7, is DTGVSQNPRHKITKRGQNVTFRCDPISEHNRLYWYRQTLGQGPEFLTYFQNEAQLEKSRLLSDRFSAERPKGSFSTLEIQRTEQGDSAMYLCASSLAGDDQCRFGPGTRLTVT.

Written as DNA, the CDR3 is TGTGCCAGCAGTCCAACAGGGACCGGGGCCAACGTCCTGACTTTC. Amino acids: CASSPTGTGANVLTF. This chain connects TRBV28 to TRBJ2-6; a weak D match, TRBD1 (6 bases). Trimming took off 5 bases at V and 4 bases at J, with 12 bases between the two ends. Germline CDR1 reads MDHEN; CDR2 reads SYDVKM. This CDR3 has 15 residues.

The chain uses TRBV5-1 and TRBJ2-7; 10 positions match TRBD2. Germline V gene data show CDR1 as SGHRS and CDR2 as YFSETQ. The V and J ends lost 0 bases and 6 bases, in that order; junction bases with no gene match: 6. The CDR3 consists of 15 residues. For the CDR3, the DNA is TGCGCCAGCAGCTTGGGGGCTAGCGGGAGTGCCGAGCAGTACTTC. Amino acids: CASSLGASGSAEQYF.

This clone was picked up many times. This chain joins TRBV28 and TRBJ1-2, with a possible D match to TRBD1 (5 bases). Germline loops: CDR1 MDHEN, CDR2 SYDVKM. This CDR3 spans 13 amino acids. Trimming cost V 6 bases and J 4 bases, with 12 bases left between them. CDR3 region: CASSVGTAYGYTF. As DNA, the CDR3 is TGTGCCAGCAGCGTTGGGACGGCCTATGGCTACACCTTC.

This clone was observed a single time. The chain combines TRBV7-9 with TRBJ2-3; no firm D call. The V end lost 1 base, the J end lost 5 bases, and 4 bases lay between the germline ends. From germline, CDR1 is SEHNR and CDR2 FQNEAQ (reference sequence). The CDR3 contains 12 residues. The CDR3 nucleotides read TGTGCCAGCAGCTTAGTCGGAGATACGCAGTATTTT. Its protein product is CASSLVGDTQYF.

Many counts were recorded for this clone. Within the sample, other DNA sequences also encode this same CDR3. V and J are TRBV28 and TRBJ2-7; TRBD2 matches at 7 bases. CDR3 size: 15 residues. With V trimmed by 7 bases and J by 3 bases, 12 bases remained unmatched. Germline CDR1 is MDHEN and CDR2 is SYDVKM. The CDR3 DNA reads as TGTGCCAGCACCACCACGGGGGGTTCCCTCTACGAGCAGTACTTC. It encodes CASTTTGGSLYEQYF.

There are many counts of this clone. In the same sample, other DNA sequences code for this CDR3. This chain joins TRBV7-6 and TRBJ2-7; 13 bases are a match to TRBD2. The V and J ends lost 7 bases and 4 bases, in that order; junction bases with no gene match: 4. This CDR3 region has 14 residues. Germline-derived CDR1 and CDR2 are SGHVS and FNYEAQ. The CDR3 reads CASTPGLAGYEQYF. CDR3 nucleotide sequence: TGTGCCAGCACCCCGGGACTAGCGGGATACGAGCAGTACTTC.

This rearrangement joins TRBV2 to TRBJ1-2; 10 bases match TRBD1. V dropped 7 bases and J dropped 4; count of bases not matched to a gene: 6. Looked up from germline, CDR1 is SNHLY and CDR2 is FYNNEI. This CDR3 is 14 amino acids long. This chain's CDR3 is CASNRQGAVYGYTF. The CDR3 DNA sequence: TGTGCCAGCAACCGACAGGGGGCAGTCTATGGCTACACCTTC.

Regarding this clone: A read error is possible here, since a much larger clone lies one base away. This chain links TRBV7-2 with TRBJ2-6, with D perhaps TRBD1 (5 bases). The CDR3 contains 15 residues. CDR1 and CDR2 (germline): SGHTA, FQGNSA. As DNA, the CDR3 is TGTGCCAGCAGCTTAGTCTTTTCTGGGGCCAACATCCTGACTTTC. Translation gives CASSLVFSGANILTF.

V and J are TRBV20-1 and TRBJ2-5; D not resolved. The CDR3 is 10 amino acids. V shed 3 bases and J shed 5 bases, with 4 bases lying between them. Per germline, CDR1 DFQATT and CDR2 SNEGSKA (reference sequence). The CDR3 region is CSARAETQYF. The CDR3, as DNA: TGCAGTGCTAGGGCTGAGACCCAGTACTTC.

This chain uses TRBV19 with TRBJ2-5; TRBD1 agrees at 7 bases. V dropped 2 bases and J dropped 5; count of bases not matched to a gene: 5. The CDR3 sequence is 14 residues long. Germline V gives CDR1 LNHDA, CDR2 SQIVND (reference sequence). The CDR3: CASSIHSRGETQYF. The CDR3 coding sequence is TGTGCCAGTAGTATACACTCCAGGGGGGAGACCCAGTACTTC.